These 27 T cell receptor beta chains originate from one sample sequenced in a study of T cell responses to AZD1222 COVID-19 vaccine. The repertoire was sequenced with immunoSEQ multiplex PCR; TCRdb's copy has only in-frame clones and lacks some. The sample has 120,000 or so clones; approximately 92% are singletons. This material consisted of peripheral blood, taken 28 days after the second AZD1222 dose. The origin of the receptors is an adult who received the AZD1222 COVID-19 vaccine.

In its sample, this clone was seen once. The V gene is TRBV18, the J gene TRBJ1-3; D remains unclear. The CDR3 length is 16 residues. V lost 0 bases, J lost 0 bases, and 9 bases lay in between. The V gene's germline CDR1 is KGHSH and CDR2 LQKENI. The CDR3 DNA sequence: TGTGCCAGCTCACCACCGGAAGGATCCTCTGGAAACACCATATATTTT. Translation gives CASSPPEGSSGNTIYF.

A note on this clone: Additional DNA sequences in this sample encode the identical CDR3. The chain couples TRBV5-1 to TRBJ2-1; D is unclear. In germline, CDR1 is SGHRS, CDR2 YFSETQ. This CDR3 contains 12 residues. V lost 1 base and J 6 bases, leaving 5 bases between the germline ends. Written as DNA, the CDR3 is TGCGCCAGCAGCTTGTCGTCCAATGAGCAGTTCTTC. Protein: CASSLSSNEQFF.

This chain's CDR3 is CASSQGSNYGYTF. The DNA for the CDR3 is TGTGCCAGCAGCCAAGGGAGTAACTATGGCTACACCTTC. The chain combines TRBV3-1 (or the pseudogene TRBV3-2) with TRBJ1-2; no firm D call. Trimming stripped 1 base from V and 1 base from J, with 4 bases between. CDR1 and CDR2 from the germline V gene are LGHDT and YNNKEL (reference sequence). There are 13 residues in the CDR3.

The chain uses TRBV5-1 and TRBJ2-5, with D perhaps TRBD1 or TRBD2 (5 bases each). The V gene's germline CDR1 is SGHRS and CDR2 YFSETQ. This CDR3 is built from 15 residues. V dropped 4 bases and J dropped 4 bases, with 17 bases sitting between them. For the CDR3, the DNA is TGCGCCAGCAGCATGGGCTTAGGGGCGGGAGAGACCCAGTACTTC. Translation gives CASSMGLGAGETQYF.

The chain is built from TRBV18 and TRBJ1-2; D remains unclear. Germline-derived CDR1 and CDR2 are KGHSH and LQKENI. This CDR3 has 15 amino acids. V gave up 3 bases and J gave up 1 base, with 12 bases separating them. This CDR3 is CASSPIGNVNYGYTF. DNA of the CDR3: TGTGCCAGCTCACCGATCGGGAACGTTAACTATGGCTACACCTTC.

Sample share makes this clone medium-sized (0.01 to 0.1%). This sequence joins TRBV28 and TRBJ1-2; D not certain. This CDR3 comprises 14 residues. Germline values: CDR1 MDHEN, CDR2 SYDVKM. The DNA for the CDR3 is TGTGCAACCGGAGGGCCGGGAACTAACTATGGCTACACCTTC. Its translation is CATGGPGTNYGYTF.

The CDR3: CASSELAGPLGETQYF. DNA for the CDR3: TGTGCCAGCAGTGAACTAGCGGGGCCCCTGGGAGAGACCCAGTACTTC. The rearrangement links TRBV6-1 to TRBJ2-5; 9 bases fit TRBD2. Germline CDR1 MNHNS, CDR2 SASEGT. CDR3 length equals 16 residues. The V and J ends lost 2 bases and 4 bases, in that order; junction bases with no gene match: 8.

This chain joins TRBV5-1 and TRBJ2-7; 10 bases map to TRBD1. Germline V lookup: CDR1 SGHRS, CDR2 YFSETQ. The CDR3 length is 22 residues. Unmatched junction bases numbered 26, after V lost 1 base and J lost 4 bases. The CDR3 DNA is TGCGCCAGCAGCTTGTCTGGTAGCGGGGCGCGGGGGACGACAGGGGGCAAATACGAGCAGTACTTC. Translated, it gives CASSLSGSGARGTTGGKYEQYF.

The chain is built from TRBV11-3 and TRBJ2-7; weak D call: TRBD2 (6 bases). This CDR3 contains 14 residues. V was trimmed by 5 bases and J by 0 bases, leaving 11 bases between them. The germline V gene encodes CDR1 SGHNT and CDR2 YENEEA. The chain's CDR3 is CASSPERASYEQYF. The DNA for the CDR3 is TGTGCCAGCAGCCCCGAGCGGGCCTCCTACGAGCAGTACTTC.

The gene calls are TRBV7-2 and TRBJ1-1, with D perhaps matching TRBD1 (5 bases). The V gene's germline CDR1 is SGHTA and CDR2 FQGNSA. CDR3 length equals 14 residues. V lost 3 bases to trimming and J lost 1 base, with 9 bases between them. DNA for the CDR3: TGTGCCAGCAGCTTGTTGCAGGGGAACACTGAAGCTTTCTTT. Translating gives CASSLLQGNTEAFF.

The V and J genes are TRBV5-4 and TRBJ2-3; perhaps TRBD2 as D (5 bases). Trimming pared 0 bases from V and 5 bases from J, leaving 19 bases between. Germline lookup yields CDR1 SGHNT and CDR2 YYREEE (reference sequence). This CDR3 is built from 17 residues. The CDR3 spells CASSLEPSQPVVDTQYF. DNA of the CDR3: TGTGCCAGCAGCTTGGAGCCTAGCCAGCCCGTGGTAGATACGCAGTATTTT.

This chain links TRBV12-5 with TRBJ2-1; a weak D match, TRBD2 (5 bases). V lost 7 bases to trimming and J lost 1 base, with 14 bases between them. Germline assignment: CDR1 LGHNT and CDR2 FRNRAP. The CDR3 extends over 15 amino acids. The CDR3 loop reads CASALRGESYNEQFF. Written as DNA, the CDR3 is TGTGCTAGTGCCCTCCGTGGGGAGTCCTACAATGAGCAGTTCTTC.

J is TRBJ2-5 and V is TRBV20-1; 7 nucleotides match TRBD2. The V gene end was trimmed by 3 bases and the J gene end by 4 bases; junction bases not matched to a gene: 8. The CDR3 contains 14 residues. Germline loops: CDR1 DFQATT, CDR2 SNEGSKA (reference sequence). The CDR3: CSASPGGARETQYF. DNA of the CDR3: TGCAGTGCTAGTCCGGGAGGTGCCCGAGAGACCCAGTACTTC.

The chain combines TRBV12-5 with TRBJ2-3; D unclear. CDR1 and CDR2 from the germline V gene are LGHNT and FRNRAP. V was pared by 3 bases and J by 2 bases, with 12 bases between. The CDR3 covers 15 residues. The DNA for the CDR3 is TGTGCTAGTGGTTTCGGTGGGGTCACCACAGATACGCAGTATTTT. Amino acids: CASGFGGVTTDTQYF.

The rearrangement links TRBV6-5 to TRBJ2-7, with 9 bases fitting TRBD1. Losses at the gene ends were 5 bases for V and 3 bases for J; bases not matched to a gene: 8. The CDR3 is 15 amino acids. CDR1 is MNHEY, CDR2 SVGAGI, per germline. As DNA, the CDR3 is TGTGCCAGCAGTCAATTCTTGACAGGGGGCTACGAGCAGTACTTC. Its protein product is CASSQFLTGGYEQYF.

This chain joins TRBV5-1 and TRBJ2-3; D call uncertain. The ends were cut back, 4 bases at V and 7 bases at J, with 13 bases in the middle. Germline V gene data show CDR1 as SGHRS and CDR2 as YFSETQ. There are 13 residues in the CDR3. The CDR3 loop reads CASSLLAENTQYF. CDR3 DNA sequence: TGCGCCAGCAGCCTTTTGGCGGAGAATACGCAGTATTTT.

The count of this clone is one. The CDR3 nucleotides are TGTGCCAGCAGCCAAGAGGTCGCCGGGGATGAAGCTTTCTTT. Its translation: CASSQEVAGDEAFF. This chain uses TRBV3-1 (or the pseudogene TRBV3-2) with TRBJ1-1, with no clear D. CDR1 is LGHDT and CDR2 is YNNKEL in the germline V gene (reference sequence). Trimming removed 0 bases at V and 7 bases at J, with 12 bases between. There are 14 residues in the CDR3.

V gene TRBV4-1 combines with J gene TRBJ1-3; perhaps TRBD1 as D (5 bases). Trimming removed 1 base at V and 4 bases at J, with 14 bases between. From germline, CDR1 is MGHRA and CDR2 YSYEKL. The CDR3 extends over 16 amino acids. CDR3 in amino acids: CASSQGGTLPGNTIYF. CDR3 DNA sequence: TGCGCCAGCAGCCAAGGTGGGACCCTACCGGGAAACACCATATATTTT.

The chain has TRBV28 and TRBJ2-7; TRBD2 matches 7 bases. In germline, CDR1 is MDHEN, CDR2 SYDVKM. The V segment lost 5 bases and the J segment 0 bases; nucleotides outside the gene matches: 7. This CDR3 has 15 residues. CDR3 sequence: CASSTRGGPSYEQYF. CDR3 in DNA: TGTGCCAGCAGTACAAGGGGAGGGCCCTCCTACGAGCAGTACTTC.

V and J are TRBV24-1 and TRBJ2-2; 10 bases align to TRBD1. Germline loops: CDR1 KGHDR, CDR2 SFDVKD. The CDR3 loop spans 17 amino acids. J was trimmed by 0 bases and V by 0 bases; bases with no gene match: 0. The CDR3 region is CATSDLGQGANTGELFF. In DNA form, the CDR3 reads TGTGCCACCAGTGATTTGGGACAGGGGGCGAACACCGGGGAGCTGTTTTTT.

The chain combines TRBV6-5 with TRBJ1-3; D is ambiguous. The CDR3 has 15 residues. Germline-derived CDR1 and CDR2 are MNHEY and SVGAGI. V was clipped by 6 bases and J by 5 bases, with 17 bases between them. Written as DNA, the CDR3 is TGTGCCAGCAGCCCCATCGGGGTAAAACGAAACACCATATATTTT. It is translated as CASSPIGVKRNTIYF.

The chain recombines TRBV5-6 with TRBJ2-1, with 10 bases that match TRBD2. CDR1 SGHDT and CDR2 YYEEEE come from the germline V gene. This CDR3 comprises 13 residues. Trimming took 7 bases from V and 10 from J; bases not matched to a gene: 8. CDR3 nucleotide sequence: TGTGCCAGCGGGCCCTTTAGCGGGAGGGAGCAGTTCTTC. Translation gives CASGPFSGREQFF.

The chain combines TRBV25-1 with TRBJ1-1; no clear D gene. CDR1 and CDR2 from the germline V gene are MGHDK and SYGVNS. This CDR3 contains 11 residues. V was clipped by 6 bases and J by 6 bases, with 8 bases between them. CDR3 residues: CASSFSSEAFF. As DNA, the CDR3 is TGTGCCAGCAGCTTTAGTTCTGAAGCTTTCTTT.

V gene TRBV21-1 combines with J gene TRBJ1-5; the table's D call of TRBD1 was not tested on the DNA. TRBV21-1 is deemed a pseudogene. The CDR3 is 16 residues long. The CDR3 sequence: CASSKVGLRGNQPQHF. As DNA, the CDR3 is TGTGCCAGCAGCAAAGTGGGCCTTCGTGGGAATCAGCCCCAGCATTTT.

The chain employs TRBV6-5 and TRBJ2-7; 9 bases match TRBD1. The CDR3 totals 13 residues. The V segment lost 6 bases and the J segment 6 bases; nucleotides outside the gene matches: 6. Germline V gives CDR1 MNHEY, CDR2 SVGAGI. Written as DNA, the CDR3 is TGTGCCAGCAGATTAATACAGGGGGCCGAGCAGTACTTC. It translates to CASRLIQGAEQYF.

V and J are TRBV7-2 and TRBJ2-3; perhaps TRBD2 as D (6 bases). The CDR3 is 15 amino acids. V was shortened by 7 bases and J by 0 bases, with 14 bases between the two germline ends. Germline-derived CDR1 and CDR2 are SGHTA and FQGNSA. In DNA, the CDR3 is TGTGCCAGCACTTTCCAAGCGGGTAGCACAGATACGCAGTATTTT. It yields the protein CASTFQAGSTDTQYF.

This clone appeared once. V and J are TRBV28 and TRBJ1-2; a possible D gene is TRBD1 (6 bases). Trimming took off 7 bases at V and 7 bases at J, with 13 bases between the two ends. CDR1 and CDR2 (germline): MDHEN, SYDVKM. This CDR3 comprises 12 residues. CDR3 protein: CASNSGEGGYTF. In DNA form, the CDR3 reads TGTGCCAGCAATTCAGGGGAGGGTGGCTACACCTTC.